The 3 T cell receptor beta chains below come from one sample, sequenced in a study of T cells after yellow fever vaccination. TCRdb analysed the 5' RACE reads with MiXCR anew, one entry per CDR3 protein. This sample has a few hundred thousand distinct CDR3 sequences, with more than 3% found just once. The source material was PBMCs, sampled on the day of the yellow fever booster vaccination. These receptors came from a man aged 18 to 35 who received the YFV17D yellow fever vaccine.

The V and J genes are TRBV6-1 and TRBJ1-3; TRBD1 is a possible D gene (6 bases). V shed 5 bases and J shed 0 bases, with 8 bases lying between them. Germline V CDR1 and CDR2: MNHNS, SASEGT. The CDR3 spans 14 residues. The CDR3 DNA follows: TGTGCCAGCAGTAAACAGGGCTCTGGAAACACCATATATTTT. It codes for CASSKQGSGNTIYF.

This rearrangement joins TRBV3-1 to TRBJ2-5; no clear D. Germline CDR1 and CDR2: LGHDT and YNNKEL (reference sequence). V was cut by 6 bases and J by 3 bases, with 5 bases left in between. This CDR3 contains 11 residues. CDR3 sequence: CASRTEETQYF. In DNA form, the CDR3 reads TGTGCCAGCAGGACTGAAGAGACCCAGTACTTC.

This clonotype was detected ten times or more. The chain recombines TRBV7-2 with TRBJ2-1; 9 bases fit TRBD1. The length of the CDR3 is 15 residues. The V and J ends lost 3 bases and 8 bases, in that order; junction bases with no gene match: 8. Germline V gene sequence: CDR1 SGHTA, CDR2 FQGNSA. CDR3 nucleotide sequence: TGTGCCAGCAGCTTCGGACAGGGGATGGCCCATGAGCAGTTCTTC. Its protein product is CASSFGQGMAHEQFF.